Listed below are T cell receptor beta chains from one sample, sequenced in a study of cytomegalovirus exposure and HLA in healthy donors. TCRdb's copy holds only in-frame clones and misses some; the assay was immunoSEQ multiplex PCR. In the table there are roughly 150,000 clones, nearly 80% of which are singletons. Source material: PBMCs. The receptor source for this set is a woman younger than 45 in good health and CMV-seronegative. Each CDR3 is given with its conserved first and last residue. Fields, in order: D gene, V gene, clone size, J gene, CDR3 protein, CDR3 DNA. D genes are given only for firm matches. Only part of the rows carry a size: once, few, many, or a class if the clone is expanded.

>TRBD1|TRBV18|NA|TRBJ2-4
CASSPRDRGNIAKNIQYF
TGTGCCAGCTCACCACGAGACAGGGGGAACATAGCCAAAAACATTCAGTACTTC
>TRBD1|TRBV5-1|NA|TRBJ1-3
CASSRDSSGNTIYF
TGCGCCAGCAGCCGGGACAGCTCTGGAAACACCATATATTTT
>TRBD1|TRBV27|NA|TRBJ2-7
CASSSPGQGSYEQYF
TGTGCCAGCAGTTCCCCGGGACAGGGGTCCTACGAGCAGTACTTC
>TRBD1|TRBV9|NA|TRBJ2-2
CASSARTGIETGELFF
TGTGCCAGCAGCGCCAGGACAGGGATAGAGACCGGGGAGCTGTTTTTT
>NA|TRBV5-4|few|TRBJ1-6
CASSPPPAGNNSPLHF
TGTGCCAGCAGTCCCCCTCCGGCAGGGAATAATTCACCCCTCCACTTT
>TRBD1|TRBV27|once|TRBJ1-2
CASSRDRAWAYGYTF
TGTGCCAGCAGCAGGGACAGGGCTTGGGCCTATGGCTACACCTTC
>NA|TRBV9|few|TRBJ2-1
CASSERGGGQFF
TGTGCCAGCAGCGAAAGAGGAGGAGGACAGTTCTTC
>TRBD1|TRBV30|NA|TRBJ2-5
CAWSKGTAGETQYF
TGTGCCTGGAGCAAAGGGACAGCCGGAGAGACCCAGTACTTC
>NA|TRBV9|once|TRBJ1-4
CASSVGTSGGEKLFF
TGTGCCAGCAGCGTCGGGACTTCCGGAGGTGAAAAACTGTTTTTT
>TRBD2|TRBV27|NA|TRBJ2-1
CASSSSGGLSEQFF
TGTGCCAGCAGTTCCAGCGGGGGCTTGAGTGAGCAGTTCTTC
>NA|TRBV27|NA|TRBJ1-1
CASSLKGAGNTEAFF
TGTGCCAGCAGTTTAAAAGGGGCAGGGAACACTGAAGCTTTCTTT
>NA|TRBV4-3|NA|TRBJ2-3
CASSQERKGGRDTQYF
TGCGCCAGCAGCCAAGAAAGAAAGGGGGGGCGTGATACGCAGTATTTT
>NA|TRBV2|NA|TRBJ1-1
CASSAGGNTEAFF
TGTGCCAGCAGTGCGGGGGGGAACACTGAAGCTTTCTTT
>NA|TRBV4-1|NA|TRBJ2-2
CASSQDRTGGYPNTNTGELFF
TGCGCCAGCAGCCAAGATCGAACGGGGGGCTACCCAAACACGAACACCGGGGAGCTGTTTTTT
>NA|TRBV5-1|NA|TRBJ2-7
CASSLGYQAGDTSSYEQYF
TGCGCCAGCAGCTTGGGCTACCAGGCAGGGGACACTAGCTCCTACGAGCAGTACTTC
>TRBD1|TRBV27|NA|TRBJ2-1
CASSRYQGAGYNEQFF
TGTGCCAGCAGCCGATATCAGGGGGCGGGGTACAATGAGCAGTTCTTC
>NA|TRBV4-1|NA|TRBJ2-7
CASSQESLTLQYF
TGCGCCAGCAGCCAAGAGTCCCTGACACTGCAGTACTTC
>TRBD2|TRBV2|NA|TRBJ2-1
CASRASGANEQFF
TGTGCCAGCAGGGCTAGCGGGGCCAATGAGCAGTTCTTC
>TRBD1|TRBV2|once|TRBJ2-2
CASKFQGAVTSGELFF
TGTGCCAGCAAATTTCAGGGGGCAGTGACCTCCGGGGAGCTGTTTTTT
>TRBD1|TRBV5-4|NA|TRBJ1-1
CASSLQGTEAFF
TGTGCCAGCAGCTTACAGGGGACTGAAGCTTTCTTT
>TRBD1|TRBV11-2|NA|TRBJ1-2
CASSLDRGPIYGYTF
TGTGCCAGCAGCTTAGATAGGGGGCCGATTTATGGCTACACCTTC
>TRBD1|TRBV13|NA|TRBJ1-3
CASRATGGSGNTIYF
TGTGCCAGCAGGGCGACAGGGGGCTCTGGAAACACCATATATTTT
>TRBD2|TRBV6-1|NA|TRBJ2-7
CASSVLAAGTYEQYF
TGTGCCAGCAGTGTTCTAGCGGCAGGGACCTACGAGCAGTACTTC
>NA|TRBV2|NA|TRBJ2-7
CASGAATYEQYF
TGTGCCAGCGGGGCGGCCACCTACGAGCAGTACTTC
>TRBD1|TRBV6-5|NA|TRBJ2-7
CASSYVGDRQYF
TGTGCCAGCAGTTATGTTGGGGACAGGCAGTACTTC
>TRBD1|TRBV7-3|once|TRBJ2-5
CASSPMAGTGETQYF
TGTGCCAGCAGCCCCATGGCGGGGACAGGAGAGACCCAGTACTTC
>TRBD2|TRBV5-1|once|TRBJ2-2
CASSGRGGLTGELFF
TGCGCCAGCAGCGGGCGGGGGGGCCTCACCGGGGAGCTGTTTTTT
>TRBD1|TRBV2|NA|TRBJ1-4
CASSTGTGFEKLFF
TGTGCCAGCAGCACTGGGACAGGGTTTGAAAAACTGTTTTTT
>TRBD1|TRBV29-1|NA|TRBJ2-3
CSVLTGEDTQYF
TGCAGCGTCCTGACAGGGGAGGATACGCAGTATTTT